Presented here are 18 T cell receptor beta chains from one specimen sequenced in a study of T cell repertoires in cytomegalovirus infection. These receptors have no known antigen. TCRdb analysed the reads with MiXCR anew, one entry per CDR3 protein. The profile covers 570,000 or so distinct CDR3 sequences, with 40% appearing a single time and around 50% taken by the ten largest. The source was cultured PBMCs, collected from culture after CMV antigen stimulation. Receptors originate from a human donor in good health (CMV status not recorded). Some clones in this sample may be carry-over from other donors' samples.

This clonotype was observed a few times. The chain's CDR3 is CASSFEIEAFF. CDR3 nucleotide sequence: TGTGCCAGCAGCTTTGAGATTGAAGCTTTCTTT. The chain recombines TRBV7-9 with TRBJ1-1; D is unresolved. The V end was cut by 3 bases, the J end by 7 bases, with 6 bases between. The germline V gene has CDR1 SEHNR and CDR2 FQNEAQ (reference sequence). CDR3 length equals 11 residues.

A note on this clonotype: An end of the junction differs from the germline gene, which may be a read error. V is TRBV11-2 and J is TRBJ2-2; D is perhaps TRBD2 (6 bases). The CDR3 contains 15 residues. From germline, CDR1 is SGHAT and CDR2 FQNNGV. The CDR3 loop reads CARSRGTANTGELFF. Here the CDR3 DNA reads TGTGCCCGCAGCCGGGGGACGGCGAACACCGGGGAGCTGTTTTTT.

The chain carries TRBV19 and TRBJ2-3; a weak D match, TRBD2 (5 bases). V lost 3 bases, J lost 4 bases, and 8 bases lay in between. Germline CDR1 is LNHDA and CDR2 is SQIVND (reference sequence). CDR3 size: 13 residues. The CDR3 nucleotides are TGTGCCAGTAGTATGACTAAAGCAGATACGCAGTATTTT. Encoded protein: CASSMTKADTQYF.

The J gene is TRBJ2-7, the V gene TRBV15; 7 bases fit TRBD2. With 0 bases clipped from V and 4 bases from J, the junction kept 3 bases outside the gene matches. The germline V gene has CDR1 LNHNV and CDR2 YYDKDF (reference sequence). The CDR3 contains 14 residues. CDR3: CATSRDRGVYEQYF. The DNA of the CDR3 is TGTGCCACCAGCAGAGACCGGGGGGTATACGAGCAGTACTTC. Together with reference TRBV15 and TRBJ2-7, the CDR3 gives the full variable domain: DAMVIQNPRYQVTQFGKPVTLSCSQTLNHNVMYWYQQKSSQAPKLLFHYYDKDFNNEADTPDNFQSRRPNTSFCFLDIRSPGLGDTAMYLCATSRDRGVYEQYFGPGTRLTVT.

This chain links TRBV7-2 with TRBJ2-3; TRBD2 agrees at 8 bases. Germline V CDR1 and CDR2: SGHTA, FQGNSA. The V and J ends lost 1 base and 3 bases, in that order; junction bases with no gene match: 6. The CDR3 sequence is 16 residues long. This CDR3 reads CASSLVGGGGTDTQYF. The CDR3 DNA follows: TGTGCCAGCAGCTTAGTCGGGGGGGGGGGAACAGATACGCAGTATTTT.

This chain joins TRBV3-1 and TRBJ1-1; D uncertain. Trimming left V 1 base short and J 1 base short, with 4 bases between. The CDR3 sequence is 13 residues long. Germline CDR1 and CDR2: LGHDT and YNNKEL (reference sequence). In nucleotides, the CDR3 is TGTGCCAGCAGCCAAGTCCGGAACACTGAAGCTTTCTTT. Translating gives CASSQVRNTEAFF.

V gene TRBV2 combines with J gene TRBJ2-7; possibly TRBD1 for D (6 bases). The V end lost 10 bases, the J end lost 6 bases, and 19 bases lay between the germline ends. Germline V CDR1 and CDR2: SNHLY, FYNNEI. The length of the CDR3 is 13 residues. The DNA for the CDR3 is TGTGCCAATGGGCGACAGGAACTTGGCGAGCAGTACTTC. It codes for CANGRQELGEQYF. The full variable domain, its missing parts supplied by reference TRBV2 and TRBJ2-7, is EPEVTQTPSHQVTQMGQEVILRCVPISNHLYFYWYRQILGQKVEFLVSFYNNEISEKSEIFDDQFSVERPDGSNFTLKIRSTKLEDSAMYFCANGRQELGEQYFGPGTRLTVT.

The chain carries TRBV7-2 and TRBJ2-4; 8 nucleotides match TRBD1. V lost 5 bases and J lost 4; bases outside the gene matches: 4. In germline, CDR1 is SGHTA, CDR2 FQGNSA. There are 14 residues in the CDR3. CDR3 bases: TGTGCCAGCAGCGCCACAGGGGGGAAAAACATTCAGTACTTC. It codes for CASSATGGKNIQYF. Full variable domain (missing parts from reference TRBV7-2 and TRBJ2-4): GAGVSQSPSNKVTEKGKDVELRCDPISGHTALYWYRQSLGQGLEFLIYFQGNSAPDKSGLPSDRFSAERTGGSVSTLTIQRTQQEDSAVYLCASSATGGKNIQYFGAGTRLSVL.

V usage is TRBV24-1 and J usage is TRBJ1-2; 9 bases fit TRBD1. The CDR3 contains 15 residues. V was clipped by 7 bases and J by 7 bases; unmatched bases: 12. Germline V gene data show CDR1 as KGHDR and CDR2 as SFDVKD. The CDR3 spells CATSHSNRGLSGYTF. In DNA form, the CDR3 reads TGTGCCACCAGCCATTCAAACAGGGGGCTAAGTGGCTACACCTTC.

This clonotype has a handful of counts. This chain uses TRBV7-8 with TRBJ1-6; D ambiguous. The V gene's germline CDR1 is SGHVS and CDR2 FQNEAQ. Trimming took 1 base from V and 0 from J, leaving 10 bases between them. The CDR3 runs to 17 residues. The CDR3 spells CASSLERVSSYNSPLHF. In DNA, the CDR3 is TGTGCCAGCAGCTTAGAGCGGGTCAGCTCCTATAATTCACCCCTCCACTTT. The whole variable domain, remainder taken from reference TRBV7-8 and TRBJ1-6, is GAGVSQSPRYKVAKRGQDVALRCDPISGHVSLFWYQQALGQGPEFLTYFQNEAQLDKSGLPSDRFFAERPEGSVSTLKIQRTQQEDSAVYLCASSLERVSSYNSPLHFGNGTRLTVT.

The chain carries TRBV11-2 and TRBJ2-1; TRBD1 is a possible D gene (5 bases). This CDR3 is built from 13 residues. The V gene lost 0 bases and the J gene lost 15 bases, with 15 bases spanning the gap. From germline, CDR1 is SGHAT and CDR2 FQNNGV. The CDR3 reads CASSLEGPVALFF. The CDR3 region has the DNA TGTGCCAGCAGCTTAGAGGGGCCGGTAGCTCTGTTCTTC.

The table lists this clonotype with a few counts. The chain is built from TRBV7-2 and TRBJ1-2, with no clear D. The CDR3 covers 13 residues. Germline CDR1 SGHTA, CDR2 FQGNSA. Trimming removed 0 bases at V and 6 bases at J, with 8 bases between. The CDR3 coding sequence is TGTGCCAGCAGCTTAGCGTGGGGAGATGGCTACACCTTC. Translation: CASSLAWGDGYTF.

This clonotype was seen only a few times. This chain uses TRBV7-8 with TRBJ2-7; a possible D gene is TRBD1 (8 bases). From germline, CDR1 is SGHVS and CDR2 FQNEAQ. The CDR3 is 17 amino acids. Trimming shortened V by 5 bases and J by 3 bases, and 23 bases separated the two germline ends. CDR3 amino acids: CASSEPQGAGEFYEQYF. Written as DNA, the CDR3 is TGTGCCAGCAGCGAGCCCCAGGGGGCGGGAGAGTTCTACGAGCAGTACTTC. The variable domain in full, with the rest retrieved from reference TRBV7-8 and TRBJ2-7, is GAGVSQSPRYKVAKRGQDVALRCDPISGHVSLFWYQQALGQGPEFLTYFQNEAQLDKSGLPSDRFFAERPEGSVSTLKIQRTQQEDSAVYLCASSEPQGAGEFYEQYFGPGTRLTVT.

The chain employs TRBV19 and TRBJ2-2; 10 nucleotides line up with TRBD2. The CDR3 runs to 13 residues. V gave up 10 bases and J gave up 6 bases; unmatched junction bases: 5. The germline V gene has CDR1 LNHDA and CDR2 SQIVND (reference sequence). The CDR3 loop is CATQGLAAGELFF. The CDR3 DNA reads as TGTGCCACCCAAGGACTAGCGGCCGGGGAGCTGTTTTTT.

This sequence joins TRBV7-2 and TRBJ2-7, with D tentatively TRBD1 or TRBD2 (5 bases each). V was pared by 1 base and J by 2 bases, with 9 bases between. Germline assignment: CDR1 SGHTA and CDR2 FQGNSA. There are 14 residues in the CDR3. The CDR3 reads CASSLGLGAYEQYF. The CDR3 region has the DNA TGTGCCAGCAGCTTAGGTCTGGGGGCCTACGAGCAGTACTTC.

This clonotype came up a few times. This chain joins TRBV7-2 and TRBJ2-5; D uncertain. Germline CDR1 SGHTA, CDR2 FQGNSA. Between the trimmed V and J ends, which lost 3 bases and 5 bases, there was a span of 13 bases. The CDR3 length is 14 residues. This chain's CDR3 is CASSFRSLSETQYF. The CDR3 DNA reads TGTGCCAGCAGCTTTAGATCACTGTCGGAGACCCAGTACTTC.

The chain has TRBV12-3 or TRBV12-4 and TRBJ2-7, with D possibly being TRBD1 (5 bases). The CDR3 contains 13 residues. The germline V and J ends were trimmed by 2 bases and 7 bases, with 12 bases remaining between them. The CDR3 DNA follows: TGTGCCAGCAGTTTAAGTCGTAGGGGAGAGCAGTACTTC. Its protein product is CASSLSRRGEQYF.

The J gene is TRBJ2-7, the V gene TRBV11-2; D is ambiguous. Trimming pared 0 bases from V and 6 bases from J, leaving 6 bases between. The CDR3 extends over 12 amino acids. The V gene's germline CDR1 is SGHAT and CDR2 FQNNGV. CDR3 loop: CASSLDVSEQYF. In DNA form, the CDR3 reads TGTGCCAGCAGCTTAGATGTGTCCGAGCAGTACTTC.